The clone carrying this T cell receptor beta chain came up once. Its antigen is unknown. The method was immunoSEQ multiplex PCR; TCRdb's version includes in-frame clones alone and lacks a portion of them. This table holds about 2.3 million clones, just under 95% found once. This sample stems from a study of shared clonotypes between healthy human individuals. Notes on the study in general: Researchers sampled only blood; tissue repertoires likely differ.

In germline, CDR1 is LNHDA, CDR2 SQIVND (reference sequence). The length of the CDR3 is 13 residues. Trimming took 5 bases from V and 1 from J, leaving 8 bases between them. The source of this sequence is a man aged 18 to 35 in good health. Some clones in this sample may be carry-over from other donors' samples. Sequencing was performed on naive CD4+ T cells from PBMCs. Subset meaning: CD45RA+ positively selected. The chain is built from TRBV19 and TRBJ1-1; D uncertain. The CDR3, as DNA: TGTGCCAGTAGTCCCCACGCGAACACTGAAGCTTTCTTT. Amino acids: CASSPHANTEAFF. The full variable domain, completed using reference TRBV19 and TRBJ1-1, is DGGITQSPKYLFRKEGQNVTLSCEQNLNHDAMYWYRQDPGQGLRLIYYSQIVNDFQKGDIAEGYSVSREKKESFPLTVTSAQKNPTAFYLCASSPHANTEAFFGQGTRLTVV.